Described below is a single T cell receptor (beta chain) sequence and its context. This sample was taken from a study of cytomegalovirus exposure and HLA in healthy donors. Here immunoSEQ multiplex PCR was the method, and the copy in TCRdb shows in-frame clones only, minus some. The data show 90,000 to 100,000 clones, with approximately 95% seen just once and approximately 1.1% held by the top ten. This CDR3 spans 15 amino acids. Per germline, CDR1 SGHRS and CDR2 YFSETQ. The trim removed 5 bases at V and 2 bases at J, leaving 7 bases unmatched. The chain recombines TRBV5-1 with TRBJ2-1; TRBD1 matches at 7 bases. The clonotype was recovered from a woman aged 25 to 45 in good health and CMV-seropositive. The sequenced sample consisted of PBMCs. As DNA, the CDR3 is TGCGCCAGCAGATCCCAGGGACAGACCTACAATGAGCAGTTCTTC. Translation: CASRSQGQTYNEQFF.